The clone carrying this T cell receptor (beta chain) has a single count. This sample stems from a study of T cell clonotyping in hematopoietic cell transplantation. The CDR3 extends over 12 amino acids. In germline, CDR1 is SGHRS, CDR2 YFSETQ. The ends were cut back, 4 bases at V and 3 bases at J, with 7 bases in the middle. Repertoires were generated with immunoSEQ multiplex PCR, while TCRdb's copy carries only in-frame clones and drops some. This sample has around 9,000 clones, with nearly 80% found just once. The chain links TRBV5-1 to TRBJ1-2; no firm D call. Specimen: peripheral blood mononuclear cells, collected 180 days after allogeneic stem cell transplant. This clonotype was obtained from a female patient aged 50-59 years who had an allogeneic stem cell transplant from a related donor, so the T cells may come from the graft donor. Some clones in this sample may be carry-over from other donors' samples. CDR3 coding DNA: TGCGCCAGCAGCGTGGCGGACTATGGCTACACCTTC. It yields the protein CASSVADYGYTF.